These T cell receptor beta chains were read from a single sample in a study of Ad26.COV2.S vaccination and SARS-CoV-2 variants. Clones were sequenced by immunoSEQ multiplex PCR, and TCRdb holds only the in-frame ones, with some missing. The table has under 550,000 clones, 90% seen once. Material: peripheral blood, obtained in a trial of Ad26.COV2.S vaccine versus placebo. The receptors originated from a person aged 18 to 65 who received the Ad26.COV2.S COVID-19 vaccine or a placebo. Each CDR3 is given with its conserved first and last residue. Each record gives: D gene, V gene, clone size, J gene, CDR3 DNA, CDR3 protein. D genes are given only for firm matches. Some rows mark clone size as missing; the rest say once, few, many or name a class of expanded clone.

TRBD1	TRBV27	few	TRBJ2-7	TGTGCCAGCAGGCCCGCCGGGACAGGGGGCGACGAGCAGTACTTC	CASRPAGTGGDEQYF
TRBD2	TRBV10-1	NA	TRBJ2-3	TGCGCCAGCAGTGAGTCCCTAGCGGGCACAGATACGCAGTATTTT	CASSESLAGTDTQYF
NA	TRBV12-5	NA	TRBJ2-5	TGTGCTAGTGGTTTTTACGTCGTAGGCGGGCTCCAAGAGACCCAGTACTTC	CASGFYVVGGLQETQYF
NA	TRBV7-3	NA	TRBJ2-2	TGTGCCAGCAGCTTAGGGGGGAGTAAGACCGGGGAGCTGTTTTTT	CASSLGGSKTGELFF
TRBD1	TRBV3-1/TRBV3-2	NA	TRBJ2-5	TGTGCCAGCAGTGAACAGGGGGGAGAGACCCAGTACTTC	CASSEQGGETQYF
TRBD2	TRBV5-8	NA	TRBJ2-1	TGTGCCAGCAGCTTGGCCCGGACTAGCGGGAGCTCCTACAATGAGCAGTTCTTC	CASSLARTSGSSYNEQFF
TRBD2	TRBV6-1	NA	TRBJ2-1	TGTGCCAGCAGCCTAGCGGGAGGCCCGAACAATGAGCAGTTCTTC	CASSLAGGPNNEQFF
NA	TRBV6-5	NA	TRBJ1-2	TGTGCCAGCCTAAACAGGGATAACTATGGCTACACCTTC	CASLNRDNYGYTF
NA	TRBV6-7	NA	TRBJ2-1	TGTGCCAGCAGTGGGGGCGGGAGTGCCTACAATGAGCAGTTCTTC	CASSGGGSAYNEQFF
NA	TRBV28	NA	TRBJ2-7	TGTGCCAGCAGTTTTCCCTTATACGAGCAGTACTTC	CASSFPLYEQYF
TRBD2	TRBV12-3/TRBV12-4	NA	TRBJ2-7	TGTGCCAGCAAAAGCGGGAGCGAGCAGTACTTC	CASKSGSEQYF
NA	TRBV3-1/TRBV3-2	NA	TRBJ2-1	TGTGCCAGCAGCCAAGATCTGGGGTCAGTCTCCTACAATGAGCAGTTCTTC	CASSQDLGSVSYNEQFF
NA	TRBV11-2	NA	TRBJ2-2	TGTGCCAGCAGCAAGCTAGCGACGAACACCGGGGAGCTGTTTTTT	CASSKLATNTGELFF